The 15 T cell receptor beta chains reported below all come from one sample, sequenced in a study of PD-L1 blockade in urothelial cancer. Clones were read by immunoSEQ multiplex PCR, and TCRdb kept only the in-frame ones, dropping some. Found here are 40,000 to 45,000 clones, roughly four fifths of them singletons; the top ten hold about 3.2%. The sample here was PBMCs, taken around atezolizumab (anti-PD-L1) treatment. The receptors originated from a man aged 65-85 years with urothelial cancer.

The V gene is TRBV9, the J gene TRBJ2-7, with 9 positions matching TRBD1. Germline V CDR1 and CDR2: SGDLS, YYNGEE. This CDR3 region has 15 residues. V gave up 3 bases and J gave up 6 bases; unmatched junction bases: 10. CDR3 loop: CASSDPGQGIAEQYF. The DNA for the CDR3 is TGTGCCAGCAGCGACCCGGGACAGGGAATCGCCGAGCAGTACTTC.

Only one count was recorded for this clone. A junction boundary mismatches the germline segment, possibly from a read error. The chain carries TRBV5-1 and TRBJ2-1; 12 bases fit TRBD2. Germline V gene data show CDR1 as SGHRS and CDR2 as YFSETQ. The CDR3 totals 14 residues. The CDR3 DNA reads TGCGCCAGCACCCTCCAGACTAGCGGGAGTTCTTGGGTCTTC. It is translated as CASTLQTSGSSWVF.

There are a few counts of this clone. The CDR3 spells CASSLASRSLGNTIYF. In DNA, the CDR3 is TGTGCCAGCAGCTTAGCCTCCAGGTCTCTTGGAAACACCATATATTTT. The chain recombines TRBV7-2 with TRBJ1-3; D not certain. This CDR3 region has 16 residues. From germline, CDR1 is SGHTA and CDR2 FQGNSA. Trimming took off 0 bases at V and 3 bases at J, with 12 bases between the two ends. Full variable domain (rest looked up from reference TRBV7-2 and TRBJ1-3): GAGVSQSPSNKVTEKGKDVELRCDPISGHTALYWYRQSLGQGLEFLIYFQGNSAPDKSGLPSDRFSAERTGGSVSTLTIQRTQQEDSAVYLCASSLASRSLGNTIYFGEGSWLTVV.

V is TRBV30 and J is TRBJ1-1, with D maybe TRBD1 (5 bases). V lost 5 bases to trimming and J lost 6 bases, with 10 bases between them. CDR1 GTSNPN and CDR2 SVGIG come from the germline V gene (reference sequence). This CDR3 has 11 residues. In DNA, the CDR3 is TGTGCCTGGTCCTTGACAGCTGAAGCTTTCTTT. Its translation is CAWSLTAEAFF.

J is TRBJ2-2 and V is TRBV7-3, with TRBD1 identical over 7 bases. The CDR3 spans 17 residues. V was pared by 5 bases and J by 1 base, with 10 bases of the junction left unmatched. Germline CDR1 reads SGHTA; CDR2 reads FQGTGA. CDR3 residues: CASSRDSLSKNTGELFF. CDR3 bases: TGTGCCAGCAGCCGGGACAGTCTAAGTAAGAACACCGGGGAGCTGTTTTTT.

V gene TRBV4-3 combines with J gene TRBJ2-4, with 9 bases matching TRBD1. Germline lookup yields CDR1 LGHNA and CDR2 YSLEER. V gave up 0 bases and J gave up 6 bases; unmatched junction bases: 3. The CDR3 runs to 15 residues. The CDR3 sequence: CASSQDWTGVNIQYF. Written as DNA, the CDR3 is TGCGCCAGCAGCCAAGACTGGACAGGGGTAAACATTCAGTACTTC.

This chain connects TRBV19 to TRBJ1-2; 10 bases map to TRBD1. Germline trimming cut 7 bases from V and 6 bases from J; bases unmatched to any gene: 8. The CDR3 loop spans 14 amino acids. Germline V gene data show CDR1 as LNHDA and CDR2 as SQIVND (reference sequence). CDR3 residues: CASNPGTGAHGYTF. CDR3 bases: TGTGCCAGTAACCCCGGGACAGGGGCACATGGCTACACCTTC.

This clone has more than one count but fewer than ten. The chain recombines TRBV15 with TRBJ1-6, with D uncertain. This CDR3 is 17 amino acids long. Germline loops: CDR1 LNHNV, CDR2 YYDKDF (reference sequence). The ends were cut back, 6 bases at V and 6 bases at J, with 21 bases in the middle. As DNA, the CDR3 is TGTGCCACCAGTAGTGGTGTGGGGAGCGCGGCTAATTCACCCCTCCACTTT. It translates to CATSSGVGSAANSPLHF.

The gene calls are TRBV4-2 and TRBJ2-5; 12 bases fit TRBD1. The length of the CDR3 is 17 residues. Germline loops: CDR1 LGHNA, CDR2 YNFKEQ. With 2 bases clipped from V and 5 bases from J, the junction kept 9 bases outside the gene matches. This chain's CDR3 is CASSQPTGTGGAETQYF. The CDR3 DNA follows: TGTGCCAGCAGCCAACCCACCGGGACAGGGGGCGCGGAGACCCAGTACTTC.

The table lists this clone with a count of one. This CDR3 reads CASRLAGGPADTQYF. The CDR3 nucleotides read TGTGCCAGCCGACTAGCGGGGGGGCCGGCAGATACGCAGTATTTT. The V and J genes are TRBV6-1 and TRBJ2-3; TRBD2 matches at 14 bases. The J segment lost 4 bases and the V segment lost 8 bases, leaving 5 bases of the junction unmatched. CDR1 is MNHNS and CDR2 is SASEGT in the germline V gene. The CDR3 loop spans 15 amino acids.

This rearrangement joins TRBV19 to TRBJ2-7, with 10 bases lining up with TRBD1. Per germline, CDR1 LNHDA and CDR2 SQIVND (reference sequence). After removal of 9 bases from V and 1 base from J, the junction contained 3 bases not matched to a gene. CDR3 length: 13 residues. CDR3 in amino acids: CASADRGSYEQYF. The CDR3 DNA is TGTGCCAGCGCGGACAGGGGGTCCTACGAGCAGTACTTC.

The chain employs TRBV5-4 and TRBJ2-3, with D possibly being TRBD2 (6 bases). The V end lost 3 bases, the J end lost 2 bases, and 7 bases lay between the germline ends. From germline, CDR1 is SGHNT and CDR2 YYREEE (reference sequence). This CDR3 contains 13 residues. CDR3 residues: CASSSGDTDTQYF. CDR3 sequence (DNA): TGTGCCAGCAGCTCGGGGGACACAGATACGCAGTATTTT.

This clone has a single count. The chain recombines TRBV4-1 with TRBJ2-4; 8 nucleotides align to TRBD2. Germline V gene data show CDR1 as MGHRA and CDR2 as YSYEKL. V was pared by 3 bases and J by 4 bases, with 2 bases of the junction left unmatched. This CDR3 is 14 amino acids long. Here the CDR3 DNA reads TGCGCCAGCAGCCAGGCTAGCGGGAAAAACATTCAGTACTTC. Translation gives CASSQASGKNIQYF.

This chain's CDR3 is CASSLGEGSSYEQYF. CDR3 bases: TGTGCCAGCAGCTTGGGGGAGGGGAGCTCCTACGAGCAGTACTTC. The chain combines TRBV7-6 with TRBJ2-7, with 7 bases fitting TRBD2. The CDR3 spans 15 residues. The germline CDR1 and CDR2 sequences are SGHVS and FNYEAQ. V lost 3 bases and J lost 0; bases outside the gene matches: 5.

The chain recombines TRBV5-6 with TRBJ2-5, with 8 nucleotides matching TRBD2. J was trimmed by 5 bases and V by 3 bases; bases with no gene match: 9. Germline assignment: CDR1 SGHDT and CDR2 YYEEEE. The length of the CDR3 is 15 residues. The CDR3 reads CASSSFGSGGETQYF. The DNA for the CDR3 is TGTGCCAGCAGCTCTTTCGGCTCGGGAGGGGAGACCCAGTACTTC.